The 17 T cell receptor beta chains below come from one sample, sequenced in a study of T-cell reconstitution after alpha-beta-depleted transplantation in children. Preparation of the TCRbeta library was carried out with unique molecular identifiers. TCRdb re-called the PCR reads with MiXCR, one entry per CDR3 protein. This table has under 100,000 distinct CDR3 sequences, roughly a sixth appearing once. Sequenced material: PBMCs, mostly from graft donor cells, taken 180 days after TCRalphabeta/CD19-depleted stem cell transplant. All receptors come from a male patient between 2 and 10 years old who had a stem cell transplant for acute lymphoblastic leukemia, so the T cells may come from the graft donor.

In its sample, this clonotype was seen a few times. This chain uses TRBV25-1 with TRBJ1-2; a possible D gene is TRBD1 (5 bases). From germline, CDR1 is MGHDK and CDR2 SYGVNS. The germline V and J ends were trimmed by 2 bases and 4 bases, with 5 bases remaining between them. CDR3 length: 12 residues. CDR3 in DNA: TGTGCCAGCAGTGAACAGGGCTATGGCTACACCTTC. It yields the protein CASSEQGYGYTF.

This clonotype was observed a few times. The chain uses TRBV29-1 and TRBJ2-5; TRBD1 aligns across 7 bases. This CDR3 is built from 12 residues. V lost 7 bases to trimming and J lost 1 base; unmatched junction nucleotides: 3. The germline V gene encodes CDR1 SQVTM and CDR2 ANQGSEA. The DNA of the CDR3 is TGCAGCGATGGGACAGCCCAAGAGACCCAGTACTTC. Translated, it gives CSDGTAQETQYF.

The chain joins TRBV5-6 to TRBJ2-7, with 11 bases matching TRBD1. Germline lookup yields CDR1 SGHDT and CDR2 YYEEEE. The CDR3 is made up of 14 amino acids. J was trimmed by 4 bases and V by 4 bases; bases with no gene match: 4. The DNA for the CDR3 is TGTGCCAGCAGCCATGGACAGGGGGCTTACGAGCAGTACTTC. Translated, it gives CASSHGQGAYEQYF.

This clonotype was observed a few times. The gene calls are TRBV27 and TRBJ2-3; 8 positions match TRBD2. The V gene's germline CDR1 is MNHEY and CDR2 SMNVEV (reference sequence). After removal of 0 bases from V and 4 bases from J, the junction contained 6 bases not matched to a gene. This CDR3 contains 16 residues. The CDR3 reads CASSLSSRGVPDTQYF. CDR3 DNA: TGTGCCAGCAGTTTATCCTCGCGGGGGGTACCAGATACGCAGTATTTT.

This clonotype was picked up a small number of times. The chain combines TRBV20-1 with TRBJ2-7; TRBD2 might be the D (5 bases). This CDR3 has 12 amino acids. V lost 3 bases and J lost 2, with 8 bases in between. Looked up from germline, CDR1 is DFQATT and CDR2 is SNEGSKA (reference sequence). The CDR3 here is CSASAGAYEQYF. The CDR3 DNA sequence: TGCAGTGCTAGTGCCGGGGCCTACGAGCAGTACTTC.

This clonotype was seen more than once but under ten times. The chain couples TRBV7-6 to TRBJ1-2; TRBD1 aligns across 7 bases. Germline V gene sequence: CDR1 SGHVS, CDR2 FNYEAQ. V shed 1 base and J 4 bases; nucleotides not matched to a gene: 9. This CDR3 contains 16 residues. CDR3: CASSLGYRGEAYGYTF. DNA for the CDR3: TGTGCCAGCAGCTTAGGGTACAGGGGCGAAGCCTATGGCTACACCTTC.

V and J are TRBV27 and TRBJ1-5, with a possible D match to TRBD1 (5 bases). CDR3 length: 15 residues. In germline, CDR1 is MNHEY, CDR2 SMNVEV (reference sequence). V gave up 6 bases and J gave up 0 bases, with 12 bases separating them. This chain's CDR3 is CASSRTPYSNQPQHF. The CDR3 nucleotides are TGTGCCAGCAGCCGGACACCGTATAGCAATCAGCCCCAGCATTTT.

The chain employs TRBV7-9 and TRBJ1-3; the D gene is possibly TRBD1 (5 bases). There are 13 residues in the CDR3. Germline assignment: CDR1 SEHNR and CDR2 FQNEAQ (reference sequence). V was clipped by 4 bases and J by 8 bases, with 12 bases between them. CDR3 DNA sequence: TGTGCCAGCAGCTCTTCAGGGTACGACACCATATATTTT. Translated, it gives CASSSSGYDTIYF.

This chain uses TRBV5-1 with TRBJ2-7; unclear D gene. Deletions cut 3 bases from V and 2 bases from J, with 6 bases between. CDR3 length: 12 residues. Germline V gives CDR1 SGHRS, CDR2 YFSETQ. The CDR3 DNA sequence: TGCGCCAGCAGCTCGGTACCCTACGAGCAGTACTTC. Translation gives CASSSVPYEQYF.

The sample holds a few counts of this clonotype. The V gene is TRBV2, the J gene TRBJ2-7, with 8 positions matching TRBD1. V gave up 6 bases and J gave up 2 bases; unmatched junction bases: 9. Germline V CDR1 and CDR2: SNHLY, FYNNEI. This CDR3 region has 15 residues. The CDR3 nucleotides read TGTGCCAGCAGCCAAGACAGGGGTTACGCCTACGAGCAGTACTTC. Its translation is CASSQDRGYAYEQYF.

CDR3 nucleotides: TGTGCCAGCAGTTACGGACAATGGGGGACCAACTATGGCTACACCTTC. Protein product: CASSYGQWGTNYGYTF. This chain joins TRBV6-5 and TRBJ1-2; D possibly corresponds to TRBD1 (5 bases). The CDR3 consists of 16 residues. Germline V gene lookup returns CDR1 MNHEY and CDR2 SVGAGI. Trimming removed 2 bases at V and 2 bases at J, with 15 bases between.

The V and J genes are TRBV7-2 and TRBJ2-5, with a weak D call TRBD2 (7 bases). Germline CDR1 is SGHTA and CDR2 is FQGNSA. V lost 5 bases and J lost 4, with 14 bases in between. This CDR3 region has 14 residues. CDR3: CASSLEGGPETQYF. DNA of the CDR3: TGTGCCAGCAGCCTAGAGGGGGGGCCAGAGACCCAGTACTTC.

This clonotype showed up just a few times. The CDR3 coding sequence is TGTGCCAGCAGTATAAGCGGGAGCTCCTACAATGAGCAGTTCTTC. It is translated as CASSISGSSYNEQFF. V is TRBV12-3 or TRBV12-4 and J is TRBJ2-1; the match to TRBD2 covers 8 bases. The CDR3 has 15 residues. The V and J ends lost 5 bases and 0 bases, in that order; junction bases with no gene match: 3.

Here the CDR3 reads CASSSSGAVLADTQYF. For the CDR3, the DNA is TGTGCCAGCAGCTCCTCGGGAGCGGTGTTGGCAGATACGCAGTATTTT. The gene calls are TRBV7-9 and TRBJ2-3; tentative D call: TRBD2 (6 bases). Germline V gives CDR1 SEHNR, CDR2 FQNEAQ (reference sequence). Trimming cost V 4 bases and J 4 bases, with 18 bases left between them. CDR3 size: 16 residues.

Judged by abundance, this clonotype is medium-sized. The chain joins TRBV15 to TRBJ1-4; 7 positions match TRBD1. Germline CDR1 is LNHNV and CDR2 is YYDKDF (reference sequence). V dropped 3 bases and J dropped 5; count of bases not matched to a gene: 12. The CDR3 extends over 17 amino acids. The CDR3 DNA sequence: TGTGCCACCAGCAGTTCTCAGGGGGGCCGTATAAATGAAAAACTGTTTTTT. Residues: CATSSSQGGRINEKLFF.

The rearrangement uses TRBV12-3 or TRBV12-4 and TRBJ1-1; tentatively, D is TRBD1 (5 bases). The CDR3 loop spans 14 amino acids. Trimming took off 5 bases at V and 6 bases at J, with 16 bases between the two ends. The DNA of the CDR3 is TGTGCCAGCAGTCGGACATTAGAAAGCTCTGAAGCTTTCTTT. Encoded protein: CASSRTLESSEAFF.

Written as DNA, the CDR3 is TGTGCCAGCAGTTACTCGAGGGCGGTGAACCAGAAGACCCAGTACTTC. This sequence encodes CASSYSRAVNQKTQYF. V gene TRBV6-2 or TRBV6-3 combines with J gene TRBJ2-5; D might be TRBD2 (5 bases). Trimming shortened V by 0 bases and J by 6 bases, and 17 bases separated the two germline ends. Germline CDR1 and CDR2: MNHEY and SVGEGT. This CDR3 spans 16 amino acids.